The 29 T cell receptor beta chains in this list originate from one sample, sequenced in a study of blood T cell repertoires in COVID-19. The data were produced by immunoSEQ multiplex PCR, yet TCRdb's version contains in-frame clones alone and is incomplete. The sample has about 220,000 clones; roughly four fifths are singletons. The sequencing input was PBMCs or T cells enriched from blood (not recorded which). The receptors here all came from a man aged 40-55 years who had recovered from COVID-19.

The J gene is TRBJ2-1, the V gene TRBV15; 7 bases agree with TRBD2. V shed 1 base and J 6 bases; nucleotides not matched to a gene: 6. Germline-derived CDR1 and CDR2 are LNHNV and YYDKDF (reference sequence). This CDR3 is 15 amino acids long. The chain's CDR3 is CATSRGSSGTNEQFF. For the CDR3, the DNA is TGTGCCACCAGCAGAGGCTCGAGCGGGACCAATGAGCAGTTCTTC.

The chain has TRBV2 and TRBJ1-2, with 9 bases fitting TRBD1. CDR1 SNHLY and CDR2 FYNNEI come from the germline V gene. V trimming: 1 base; J trimming: 7 bases; junction bases outside the gene matches: 4. The CDR3 sequence is 14 residues long. CDR3 sequence: CASSEDRGLGGYTF. The CDR3 DNA reads TGTGCCAGCAGTGAAGACAGGGGGCTCGGTGGCTACACCTTC.

The rearrangement joins TRBV10-3 to TRBJ2-1; D perhaps matches TRBD2 (7 bases). V shed 6 bases and J shed 6 bases, with 15 bases lying between them. CDR3 length: 14 amino acids. Germline CDR1 and CDR2: ENHRY and SYGVKD. CDR3 sequence reads: CAISPPGGSNEQFF. The CDR3 nucleotides are TGTGCCATCAGCCCCCCGGGGGGCAGCAATGAGCAGTTCTTC.

This clone was seen a handful of times. The chain combines TRBV6-1 with TRBJ2-7; TRBD2 matches 13 bases. V was pared by 6 bases and J by 0 bases, with 5 bases of the junction left unmatched. This CDR3 contains 16 residues. Germline-derived CDR1 and CDR2 are MNHNS and SASEGT. This chain's CDR3 is CASRELAGGRSYEQYF. DNA of the CDR3: TGTGCCAGCAGAGAACTAGCGGGGGGGCGCTCCTACGAGCAGTACTTC.

The rearrangement joins TRBV6-5 to TRBJ1-4, with 10 bases aligning to TRBD1. Trimming at V came to 6 bases and at J to 6 bases, leaving 4 bases not matched to a gene. The CDR3 is made up of 14 amino acids. The germline V gene encodes CDR1 MNHEY and CDR2 SVGAGI. CDR3 bases: TGTGCCAGCAGGGGGACAGGGGCTGATGAAAAACTGTTTTTT. It yields the protein CASRGTGADEKLFF.

The chain uses TRBV5-1 and TRBJ1-2, with 8 bases fitting TRBD1. CDR1 is SGHRS and CDR2 is YFSETQ in the germline V gene. The CDR3 spans 15 residues. The J segment lost 3 bases and the V segment lost 5 bases, leaving 9 bases of the junction unmatched. The CDR3 nucleotides are TGCGCCAGCAGACTACTACAGGGGGTCGACTATGGCTACACCTTC. Translated: CASRLLQGVDYGYTF.

The V and J genes are TRBV10-3 and TRBJ1-1, with TRBD1 as a possible D gene (6 bases). Germline-derived CDR1 and CDR2 are ENHRY and SYGVKD. The CDR3 length is 14 residues. With 4 bases removed from V and 1 base from J, the gap between germline ends came to 10 bases. The CDR3 protein is CAISATGGNTEAFF. DNA of the CDR3: TGTGCCATCAGTGCGACAGGAGGGAACACTGAAGCTTTCTTT.

J is TRBJ1-2 and V is TRBV24-1; tentatively, D is TRBD1 (5 bases). Germline-derived CDR1 and CDR2 are KGHDR and SFDVKD. V was trimmed by 2 bases and J by 8 bases, leaving 11 bases between them. This CDR3 is built from 13 residues. The CDR3 nucleotides are TGTGCCACCAGTGATTGGGGCCAGCACGGCTACACCTTC. Translation gives CATSDWGQHGYTF.

V usage is TRBV7-8 and J usage is TRBJ2-2; a weak D match, TRBD2 (5 bases). Germline V gene data show CDR1 as SGHVS and CDR2 as FQNEAQ. The V and J ends lost 1 base and 3 bases respectively, with 12 bases between them. CDR3 length: 16 residues. CDR3 sequence: CASSLVVRGDTGELFF. The CDR3 region has the DNA TGTGCCAGCAGCTTAGTTGTCCGGGGTGACACCGGGGAGCTGTTTTTT. The full variable domain, its missing parts supplied by reference TRBV7-8 and TRBJ2-2, is GAGVSQSPRYKVAKRGQDVALRCDPISGHVSLFWYQQALGQGPEFLTYFQNEAQLDKSGLPSDRFFAERPEGSVSTLKIQRTQQEDSAVYLCASSLVVRGDTGELFFGEGSRLTVL.

The rearrangement links TRBV4-1 to TRBJ2-5; D not certain. The CDR3 consists of 11 residues. Germline values: CDR1 MGHRA, CDR2 YSYEKL. The ends were cut back, 5 bases at V and 5 bases at J, with 6 bases in the middle. Here the CDR3 DNA reads TGCGCCAGCAGCTTTCTTGAGACCCAGTACTTC. The encoded protein is CASSFLETQYF.

This clone was seen a few times. The chain is built from TRBV18 and TRBJ1-1; D uncertain. Between the trimmed V and J ends, which lost 3 bases and 7 bases, there was a span of 12 bases. There are 13 residues in the CDR3. The germline V gene has CDR1 KGHSH and CDR2 LQKENI. For the CDR3, the DNA is TGTGCCAGCTCACCGTCCCGAACTAATGAAGCTTTCTTT. This codes for CASSPSRTNEAFF.

The rearrangement joins TRBV27 to TRBJ2-1; D not certain. This CDR3 comprises 14 residues. The V end was cut by 6 bases, the J end by 0 bases, with 9 bases between. CDR1 MNHEY and CDR2 SMNVEV come from the germline V gene (reference sequence). The CDR3 nucleotides read TGTGCCAGCAGGGTGACTTACTCCTACAATGAGCAGTTCTTC. Residues: CASRVTYSYNEQFF.

The chain has TRBV7-6 and TRBJ2-1; D is undetermined. CDR3 length equals 12 residues. Germline CDR1 reads SGHVS; CDR2 reads FNYEAQ. V lost 5 bases and J 8 bases, leaving 10 bases between the germline ends. The CDR3 DNA reads as TGTGCCAGCAGCCGCGGAAGCGATGAGCAGTTCTTC. Translating it yields CASSRGSDEQFF.

V is TRBV27 and J is TRBJ1-2; 9 bases line up with TRBD1. The CDR3 extends over 14 amino acids. Unmatched junction bases numbered 2, after V lost 4 bases and J lost 2 bases. Germline loops: CDR1 MNHEY, CDR2 SMNVEV (reference sequence). The CDR3 DNA reads TGTGCCAGCAGTTCGGACAGGGGAAACTATGGCTACACCTTC. It is translated as CASSSDRGNYGYTF.

The rearrangement links TRBV9 to TRBJ2-1; TRBD2 might be the D (5 bases). Per the germline V gene, CDR1 is SGDLS and CDR2 is YYNGEE. The CDR3 length is 13 residues. Trimming took 6 bases from V and 0 from J, leaving 7 bases between them. CDR3 in amino acids: CASKAASYNEQFF. Here the CDR3 DNA reads TGTGCCAGCAAAGCGGCCTCCTACAATGAGCAGTTCTTC.

This clone turned up a few times. The rearrangement uses TRBV7-2 and TRBJ1-5; the D gene is possibly TRBD1 (6 bases). Germline V gene sequence: CDR1 SGHTA, CDR2 FQGNSA. V shed 6 bases and J shed 6 bases, with 15 bases lying between them. The CDR3 loop spans 14 amino acids. In DNA, the CDR3 is TGTGCCAGCAGGGCAGGGGCAGGGAGTCAGCCCCAGCATTTT. Its protein is CASRAGAGSQPQHF.

The chain links TRBV19 to TRBJ1-2; TRBD1 aligns across 9 bases. The germline gives CDR1 LNHDA, CDR2 SQIVND (reference sequence). V was clipped by 5 bases and J by 3 bases; unmatched bases: 10. This CDR3 has 16 residues. The CDR3 sequence: CASSPGTGWADYGYTF. DNA for the CDR3: TGTGCCAGTAGTCCGGGGACAGGGTGGGCTGACTATGGCTACACCTTC.

The chain has TRBV12-5 and TRBJ1-5; no clear D. V shed 0 bases and J shed 6 bases, with 12 bases lying between them. This CDR3 has 15 amino acids. Per the germline V gene, CDR1 is LGHNT and CDR2 is FRNRAP. This chain's CDR3 is CASGLVLAPCQPQHF. The CDR3 nucleotides are TGTGCTAGTGGTTTGGTACTAGCGCCCTGTCAGCCCCAGCATTTT.

The chain uses TRBV6-5 and TRBJ1-2; tentatively, D is TRBD1 (5 bases). V was trimmed by 0 bases and J by 8 bases, leaving 13 bases between them. CDR1 and CDR2 (germline): MNHEY, SVGAGI. The CDR3 runs 14 residues. CDR3 region: CASSYSIGTRGYTF. DNA of the CDR3: TGTGCCAGCAGTTACTCGATAGGGACTAGGGGCTACACCTTC.

The V gene is TRBV7-8, the J gene TRBJ2-1; 8 bases line up with TRBD1. V shed 5 bases, J shed 3 bases, and the junction held 12 bases outside the gene matches. The CDR3 length is 17 residues. The V gene's germline CDR1 is SGHVS and CDR2 FQNEAQ. The CDR3 nucleotides read TGTGCCAGCAGCACAAGCGGACAGGGCGGAAGCTACAATGAGCAGTTCTTC. It codes for CASSTSGQGGSYNEQFF.

DNA for the CDR3: TGTGCCAGTAGACCGACTGGAAGCAATCAGCCCCAGCATTTT. Translated, it gives CASRPTGSNQPQHF. This chain links TRBV19 with TRBJ1-5; D gene ambiguous. Germline V gene data show CDR1 as LNHDA and CDR2 as SQIVND (reference sequence). The germline V and J ends were trimmed by 6 bases and 1 base, with 10 bases remaining between them. This CDR3 has 14 amino acids.

The chain recombines TRBV28 with TRBJ2-2; D might be TRBD2 (6 bases). The CDR3 runs 16 residues. Deletions cut 5 bases from V and 1 base from J, with 14 bases between. From germline, CDR1 is MDHEN and CDR2 SYDVKM. DNA of the CDR3: TGTGCCAGCAGTCCAAACGGGGGACTGAACACCGGGGAGCTGTTTTTT. This codes for CASSPNGGLNTGELFF.

This chain links TRBV3-1 (or the pseudogene TRBV3-2) with TRBJ1-2; the D is unclear. Germline CDR1 is LGHDT and CDR2 is YNNKEL (reference sequence). With 1 base removed from V and 5 bases from J, the gap between germline ends came to 14 bases. The CDR3 covers 15 residues. Written as DNA, the CDR3 is TGTGCCAGCAGCCAAGCCCCAACCACCGGGTATGGCTACACCTTC. Its protein product is CASSQAPTTGYGYTF.

The CDR3 sequence: CASSLSWYEQYF. DNA of the CDR3: TGTGCCAGCAGCCTCAGTTGGTACGAGCAGTACTTC. The chain carries TRBV3-1 (or the pseudogene TRBV3-2) and TRBJ2-7; no definite D call. The ends were cut back, 4 bases at V and 4 bases at J, with 8 bases in the middle. The CDR3 length is 12 residues. The V gene's germline CDR1 is LGHDT and CDR2 YNNKEL (reference sequence).

Only a few counts were recorded for this clone. This chain uses TRBV7-2 with TRBJ2-1; TRBD2 matches 8 bases. CDR1 and CDR2 from the germline V gene are SGHTA and FQGNSA. V shed 7 bases, J shed 1 base, and the junction held 6 bases outside the gene matches. The CDR3 runs 15 residues. The CDR3 region is CASMPGGGSYNEQFF. The DNA for the CDR3 is TGTGCCAGCATGCCCGGCGGGGGGTCCTACAATGAGCAGTTCTTC.

This clone turned up a few times. The rearrangement uses TRBV11-2 and TRBJ1-2; 9 positions match TRBD1. With V trimmed by 5 bases and J by 4 bases, 2 bases remained unmatched. This CDR3 has 13 amino acids. CDR1 is SGHAT, CDR2 FQNNGV, per germline. The CDR3 spells CASSPGQGYGYTF. CDR3 nucleotides: TGTGCCAGCAGCCCGGGACAGGGCTATGGCTACACCTTC.

The chain is built from TRBV12-3 or TRBV12-4 and TRBJ2-7, with 8 bases that match TRBD1. This CDR3 has 13 residues. J gave up 6 bases and V 8 bases, and 9 bases lay outside the gene matches. In DNA, the CDR3 is TGTGCCAGCGGGGGGACAGGCTCCGTCGAGCAGTACTTC. This encodes CASGGTGSVEQYF.

The rearrangement uses TRBV5-1 and TRBJ2-5; 8 bases are a match to TRBD2. This CDR3 region has 15 residues. V dropped 1 base and J dropped 1; count of bases not matched to a gene: 3. CDR1 is SGHRS and CDR2 is YFSETQ in the germline V gene. The CDR3 protein is CASSLYTSGQETQYF. CDR3 nucleotides: TGCGCCAGCAGCTTGTACACTAGCGGCCAAGAGACCCAGTACTTC. Full variable domain (rest looked up from reference TRBV5-1 and TRBJ2-5): KAGVTQTPRYLIKTRGQQVTLSCSPISGHRSVSWYQQTPGQGLQFLFEYFSETQRNKGNFPGRFSGRQFSNSRSEMNVSTLELGDSALYLCASSLYTSGQETQYFGPGTRLLVL.

V usage is TRBV27 and J usage is TRBJ1-5; D is ambiguous. The germline CDR1 and CDR2 sequences are MNHEY and SMNVEV (reference sequence). The V gene lost 8 bases and the J gene lost 4 bases, with 15 bases spanning the gap. The CDR3 contains 14 residues. CDR3 in DNA: TGTGCCAGCGACACCAGAGCTAAGAATCAGCCCCAGCATTTT. Residues: CASDTRAKNQPQHF.